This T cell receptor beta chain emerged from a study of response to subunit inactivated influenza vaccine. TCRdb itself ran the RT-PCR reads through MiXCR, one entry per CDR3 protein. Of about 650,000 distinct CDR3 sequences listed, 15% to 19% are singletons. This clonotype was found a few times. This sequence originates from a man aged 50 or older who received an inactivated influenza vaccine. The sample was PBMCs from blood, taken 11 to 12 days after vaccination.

CDR3 in DNA: TGCGCCAGCAGCCCCGGACTAGCGGGAGGGTCCAATGAGCAGTTCTTC. Amino acid sequence: CASSPGLAGGSNEQFF. This sequence joins TRBV5-1 and TRBJ2-1; the match to TRBD2 covers 15 bases. The CDR3 loop spans 16 amino acids. The V segment lost 4 bases and the J segment 6 bases; nucleotides outside the gene matches: 5. Germline V gives CDR1 SGHRS, CDR2 YFSETQ.